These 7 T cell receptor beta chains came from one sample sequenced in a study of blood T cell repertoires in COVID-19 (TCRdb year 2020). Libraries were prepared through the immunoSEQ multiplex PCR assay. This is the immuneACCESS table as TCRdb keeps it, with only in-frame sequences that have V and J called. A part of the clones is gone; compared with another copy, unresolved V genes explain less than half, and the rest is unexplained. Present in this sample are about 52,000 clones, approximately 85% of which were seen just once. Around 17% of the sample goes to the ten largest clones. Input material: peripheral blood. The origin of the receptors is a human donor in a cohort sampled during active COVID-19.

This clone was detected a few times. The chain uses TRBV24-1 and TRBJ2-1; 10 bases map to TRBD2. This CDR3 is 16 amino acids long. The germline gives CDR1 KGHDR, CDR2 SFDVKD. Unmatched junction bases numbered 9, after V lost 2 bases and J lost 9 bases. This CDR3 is CATSDSSSGRGGEQFF. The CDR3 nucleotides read TGTGCCACCAGTGATTCCTCTAGCGGGAGAGGCGGTGAGCAGTTCTTC.

The CDR3 DNA reads TGTGCCAGCAGCCCTGGGGGACTAGCGAGCAATGAGCAGTTCTTC. Residues: CASSPGGLASNEQFF. V gene TRBV11-2 combines with J gene TRBJ2-1; 10 bases map to TRBD2. Trimming took 5 bases from V and 6 from J; bases not matched to a gene: 7. Germline V CDR1 and CDR2: SGHAT, FQNNGV. The CDR3 spans 15 residues.

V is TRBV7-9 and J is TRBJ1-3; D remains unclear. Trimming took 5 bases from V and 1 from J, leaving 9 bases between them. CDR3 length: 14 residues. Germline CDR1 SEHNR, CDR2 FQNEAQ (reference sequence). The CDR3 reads CASSPDKSGNTIYF. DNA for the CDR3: TGTGCCAGCAGCCCCGACAAGTCTGGAAACACCATATATTTT.

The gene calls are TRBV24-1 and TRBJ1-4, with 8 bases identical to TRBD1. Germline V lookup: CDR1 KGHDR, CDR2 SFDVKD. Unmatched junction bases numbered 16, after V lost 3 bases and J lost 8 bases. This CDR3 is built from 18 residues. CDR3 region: CATSDPRTGKVYNEKLFF. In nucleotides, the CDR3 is TGTGCCACCAGTGATCCGAGGACAGGGAAAGTCTATAACGAAAAACTGTTTTTT.

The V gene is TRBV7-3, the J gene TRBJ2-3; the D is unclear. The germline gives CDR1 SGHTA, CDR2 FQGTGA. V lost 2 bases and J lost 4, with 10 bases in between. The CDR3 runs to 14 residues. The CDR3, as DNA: TGTGCCAGCAGCTTAGATGGCCGGGCAGATACGCAGTATTTT. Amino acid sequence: CASSLDGRADTQYF.

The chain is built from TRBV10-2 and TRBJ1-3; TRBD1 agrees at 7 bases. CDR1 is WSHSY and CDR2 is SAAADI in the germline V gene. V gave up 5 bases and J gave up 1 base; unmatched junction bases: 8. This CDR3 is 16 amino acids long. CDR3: CASSLGQTVSGNTIYF. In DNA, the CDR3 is TGCGCCAGCAGTCTGGGACAGACTGTTTCTGGAAACACCATATATTTT.

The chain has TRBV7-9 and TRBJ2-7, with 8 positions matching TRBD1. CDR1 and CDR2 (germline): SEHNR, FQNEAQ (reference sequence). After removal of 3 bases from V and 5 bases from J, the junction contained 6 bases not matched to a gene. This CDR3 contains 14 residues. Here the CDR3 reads CASSFGQGIDEQYF. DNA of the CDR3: TGTGCCAGCAGCTTCGGACAGGGTATCGACGAGCAGTACTTC.